This T cell receptor beta chain stems from a study of blood T cell repertoires in COVID-19. About the study: Sites across the United States, Italy and Spain contributed samples from acute and convalescent COVID-19. Sample material is recorded as cDNA or gDNA derived from T cells, B-cell-depleted T cells, or PBMCs.

The V end lost 2 bases, the J end lost 0 bases, and 11 bases lay between the germline ends. The germline V gene encodes CDR1 MNHNS and CDR2 SASEGT. The CDR3 has 17 amino acids. TCRdb keeps only in-frame clones here, not all; method: immunoSEQ multiplex PCR. The profile shows about 19,000 clones, about nine tenths of them singletons. Sequencing was performed on peripheral blood. V usage is TRBV6-1 and J usage is TRBJ2-6; D is undetermined. The clonotype originates from a human donor in a cohort sampled during active COVID-19. The donor label of this sample is uncertain. CDR3 sequence: CASSESNPRSGANVLTF. CDR3 nucleotides: TGTGCCAGCAGTGAATCTAACCCTCGCTCTGGGGCCAACGTCCTGACTTTC.